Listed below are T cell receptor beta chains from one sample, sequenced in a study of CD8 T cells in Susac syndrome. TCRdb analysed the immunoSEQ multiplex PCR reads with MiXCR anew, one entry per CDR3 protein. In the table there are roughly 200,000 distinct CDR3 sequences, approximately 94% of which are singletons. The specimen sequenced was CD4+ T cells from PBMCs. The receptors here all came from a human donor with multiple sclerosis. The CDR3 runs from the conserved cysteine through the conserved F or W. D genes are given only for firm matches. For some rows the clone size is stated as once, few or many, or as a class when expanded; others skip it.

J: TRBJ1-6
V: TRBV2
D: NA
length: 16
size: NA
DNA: TGTGCCAGCAGTGAAGCCCGTCCCGCCATGAATTCACCCCTCCACTTT
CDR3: CASSEARPAMNSPLHF

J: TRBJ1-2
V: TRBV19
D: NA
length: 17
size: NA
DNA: TGTGCCAGTAGTCCCCCAGGGTCGGCGCTTACTAACTATGGCTACACCTTC
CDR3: CASSPPGSALTNYGYTF

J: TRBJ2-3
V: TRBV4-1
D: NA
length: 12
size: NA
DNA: TGCGCCAGCAGCCAAGAGATAGGTACGCAGTATTTT
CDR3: CASSQEIGTQYF

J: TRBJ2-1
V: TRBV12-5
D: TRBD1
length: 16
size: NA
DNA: TGTGCTAGTGGTTCCCGACGGGACAGGGCCTACAATGAGCAGTTCTTC
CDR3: CASGSRRDRAYNEQFF

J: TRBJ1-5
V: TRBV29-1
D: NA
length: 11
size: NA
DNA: TGCAGCGTTGGTCCTAATCAGCCCCAGCATTTT
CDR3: CSVGPNQPQHF

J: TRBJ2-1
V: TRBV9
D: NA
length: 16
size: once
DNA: TGTGCCAGCAGCGTAGTGTCGGCGGGGGCCCACAATGAGCAGTTCTTC
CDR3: CASSVVSAGAHNEQFF

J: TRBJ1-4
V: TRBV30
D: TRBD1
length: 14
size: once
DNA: TGTGCCGGGACTGATACAGGGGGGAGTGAAAAACTGTTTTTT
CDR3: CAGTDTGGSEKLFF

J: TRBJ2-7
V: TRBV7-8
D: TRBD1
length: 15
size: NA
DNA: TGTGCCAGCAGCTTCATCGGACAGGGGCTGGAAGAGCAGTACTTC
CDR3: CASSFIGQGLEEQYF

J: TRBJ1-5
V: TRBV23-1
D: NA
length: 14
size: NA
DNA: TGCGCCAGCAGTTACCGGATATCGGAGCAGCCCCAGCATTTT
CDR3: CASSYRISEQPQHF

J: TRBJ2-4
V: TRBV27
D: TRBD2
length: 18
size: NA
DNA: TGTGCCAGCAGTCCCCGGCCTAGCGGGGAGGTAGCCAAAAACATTCAGTACTTC
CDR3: CASSPRPSGEVAKNIQYF

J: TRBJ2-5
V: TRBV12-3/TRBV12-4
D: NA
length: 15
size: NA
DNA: TGTGCCAGCAGTTTATCCGGGCGAAGTGGGAAGACCCAGTACTTC
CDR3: CASSLSGRSGKTQYF

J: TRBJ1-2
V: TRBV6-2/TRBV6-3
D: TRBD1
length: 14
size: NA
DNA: TGTGCCAGCAGCCAATGGGACAGGGAGGCTGGCTACACCTTC
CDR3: CASSQWDREAGYTF

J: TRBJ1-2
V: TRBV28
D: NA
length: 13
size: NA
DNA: TGTGCCAGCAGTTCACCGGGAGGATTTGGCTACACCTTC
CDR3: CASSSPGGFGYTF

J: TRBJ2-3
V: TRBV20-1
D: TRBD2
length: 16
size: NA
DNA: TGCAGTGCTGTTTCCGGGACTAGCTCTAGCACAGATACGCAGTATTTT
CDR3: CSAVSGTSSSTDTQYF

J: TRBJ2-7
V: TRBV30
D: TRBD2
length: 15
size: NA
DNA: TGTGCCTGGAGCGCCCTCGGGGGGTCATCCTACGAGCAGTACTTC
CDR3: CAWSALGGSSYEQYF

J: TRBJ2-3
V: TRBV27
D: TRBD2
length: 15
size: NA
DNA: TGTGCCAGCAGAGATAGCGGGGGAAGGTATGATACGCAGTATTTT
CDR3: CASRDSGGRYDTQYF

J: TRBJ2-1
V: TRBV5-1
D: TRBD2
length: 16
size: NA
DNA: TGCGCCAGCAGTCCCAGGACTAGCGGGGTCCACAATGAGCAGTTCTTC
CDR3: CASSPRTSGVHNEQFF

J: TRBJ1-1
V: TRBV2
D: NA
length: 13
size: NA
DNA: TGTGCCAGCAGTCCTCGACTTGGGACTGAAGCTTTCTTT
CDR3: CASSPRLGTEAFF

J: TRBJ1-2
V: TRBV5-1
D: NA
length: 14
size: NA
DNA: TGCGCCAGCAGCTTAGACGGGAGTGGCTATGGCTACACCTTC
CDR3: CASSLDGSGYGYTF

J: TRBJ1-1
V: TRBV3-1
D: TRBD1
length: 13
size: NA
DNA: TGTGCCAGCAGCCAAGGGACAGGCAGGGGTGCTTTCTTT
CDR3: CASSQGTGRGAFF

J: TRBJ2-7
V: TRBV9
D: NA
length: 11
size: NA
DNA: TGTGCCAGCAGTGGCGGTGGGAAGCAGTACTTC
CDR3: CASSGGGKQYF

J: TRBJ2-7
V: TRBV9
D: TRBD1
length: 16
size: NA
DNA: TGTGCCAGCAGCCCCCTATCTGGACAGGGGTCCTACGAGCAGTACTTC
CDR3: CASSPLSGQGSYEQYF

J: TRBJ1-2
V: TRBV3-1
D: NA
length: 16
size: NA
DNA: TGTGCCAGCAGCCAGGGAACAGGGTGGGATAACTATGGCTACACCTTC
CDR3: CASSQGTGWDNYGYTF

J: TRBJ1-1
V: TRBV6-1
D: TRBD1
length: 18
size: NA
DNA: TGTGCCATCAAAGCCGGATTTGCTGACAGGGGGTTGAACACTGAAGCTTTCTTT
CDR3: CAIKAGFADRGLNTEAFF

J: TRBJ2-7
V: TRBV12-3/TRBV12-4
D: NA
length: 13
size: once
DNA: TGTGCCAGCAGTTTAAGCAGAACCTACGAGCAGTACTTC
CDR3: CASSLSRTYEQYF

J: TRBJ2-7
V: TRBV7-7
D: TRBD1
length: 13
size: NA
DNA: TGTGCTAGCAGCTCAGGACAGGGAGACAAGCAGTACTTC
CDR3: CASSSGQGDKQYF

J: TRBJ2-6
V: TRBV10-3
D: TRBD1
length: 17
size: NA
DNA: TGTGCCATCAGTGAGACGGGGACAGGGAGTGGGGCCAACGTCCTGACTTTC
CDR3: CAISETGTGSGANVLTF

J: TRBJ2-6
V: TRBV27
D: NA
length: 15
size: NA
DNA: TGTGCCAGCAGGTGGGAGGGGGTCGGGGCCAACGTCCTGACTTTC
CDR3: CASRWEGVGANVLTF

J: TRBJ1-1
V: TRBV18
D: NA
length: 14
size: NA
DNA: TGTGCCAGCTCATCACAGGGTTGGAACACTGAAGCTTTCTTT
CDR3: CASSSQGWNTEAFF

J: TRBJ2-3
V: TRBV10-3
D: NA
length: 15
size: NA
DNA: TGTGCCATCAGTGAGTCAGGGGACGGTGCAGATACGCAGTATTTT
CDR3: CAISESGDGADTQYF

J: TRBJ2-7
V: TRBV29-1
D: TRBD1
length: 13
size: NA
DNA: TGCAGCGTTGGGACAGGGGGAACCTACGAGCAGTACTTC
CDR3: CSVGTGGTYEQYF

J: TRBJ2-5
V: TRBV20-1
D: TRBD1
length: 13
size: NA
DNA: TGCAGGGCCCGACAGGGGGCAATTGAGACCCAGTACTTC
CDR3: CRARQGAIETQYF

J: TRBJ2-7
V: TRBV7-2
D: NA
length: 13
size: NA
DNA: TGTGCCAGCAAGGCCCCGAGCTCCTACGAGCAGTACTTC
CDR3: CASKAPSSYEQYF

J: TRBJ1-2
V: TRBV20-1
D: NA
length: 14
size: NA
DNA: TGCAGTGCGTCCCGGGACTCACGTGGCTATGGCTACACCTTC
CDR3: CSASRDSRGYGYTF

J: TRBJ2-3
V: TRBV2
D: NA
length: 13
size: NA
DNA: TGTGCCAGCAGTGAGGCTAAACAGAATACGCAGTATTTT
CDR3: CASSEAKQNTQYF

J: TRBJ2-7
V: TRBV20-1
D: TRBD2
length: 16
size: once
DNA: TGCAGTGCTAGAGGACTAGCGGGGTCCAGCTCCTACGAGCAGTACTTC
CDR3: CSARGLAGSSSYEQYF

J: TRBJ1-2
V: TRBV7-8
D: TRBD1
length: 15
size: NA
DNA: TGTGCCAGCAGCCCCGGGTCCGGGACAGTCTATGGCTACACCTTC
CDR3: CASSPGSGTVYGYTF

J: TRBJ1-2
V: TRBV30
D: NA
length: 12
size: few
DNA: TGTGCCTGGAGTGTCATGAGGGGTGGCTACACCTTC
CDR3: CAWSVMRGGYTF

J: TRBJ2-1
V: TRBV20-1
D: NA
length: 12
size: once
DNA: TGCAGTGCTAGAGTCCCAGGGGTTGAGCAGTTCTTC
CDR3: CSARVPGVEQFF

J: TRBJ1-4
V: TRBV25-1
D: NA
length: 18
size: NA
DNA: TGTGCCAGCAGTGATTACGGGCCGAATTCAGGGGCTAATGAAAAACTGTTTTTT
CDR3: CASSDYGPNSGANEKLFF

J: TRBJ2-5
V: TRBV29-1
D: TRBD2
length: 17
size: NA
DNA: TGCAGCGTTGAAGTAGGTGTCGGGGGGGCTGAGGGAGAGACCCAGTACTTC
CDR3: CSVEVGVGGAEGETQYF

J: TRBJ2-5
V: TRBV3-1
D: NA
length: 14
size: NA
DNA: TGTGCCAGCAGCCGCAGCGTAGCGGAAGAGACCCAGTACTTC
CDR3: CASSRSVAEETQYF

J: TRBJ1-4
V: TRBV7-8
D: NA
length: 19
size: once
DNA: TGTGCCAGCAGCTTAGCGAGGCAGGGAGCTGTAGGAGCTAATGAAAAACTGTTTTTT
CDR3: CASSLARQGAVGANEKLFF

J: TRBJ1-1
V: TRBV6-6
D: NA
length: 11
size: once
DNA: TGTGCCAGCAGTGGCCAGGGTAGAGCTTTCTTT
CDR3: CASSGQGRAFF

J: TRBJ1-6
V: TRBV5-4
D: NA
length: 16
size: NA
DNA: TGTGCCAGCAGCTCCGGGGGCGGCGGGGAGTATTCACCCCTCCACTTT
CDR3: CASSSGGGGEYSPLHF